This record looks at one TCR beta chain sequence and its context. The assay was immunoSEQ multiplex PCR, and TCRdb's table has in-frame clones only and misses some. The sample has about 24,000 clones, 81% seen once. This record comes from a study of PD-1 blockade in classical Hodgkin lymphoma. Documented time point: cycle 4 day 1 (C4D1), after 6 weeks of nivolumab. Each patient relapsed following autologous stem cell transplantation, and prior brentuximab vedotin exposure differed. Germline V lookup: CDR1 MNHNS, CDR2 SASEGT. This CDR3 region has 17 residues. V dropped 4 bases and J dropped 2 bases, with 19 bases sitting between them.

The rearrangement joins TRBV6-1 to TRBJ2-3; D possibly corresponds to TRBD1 (6 bases). Sequenced material: peripheral blood mononuclear cells (PBMCs), taken before the fourth cycle of nivolumab. The source is a human donor with classical Hodgkin lymphoma. CDR3 protein: CASSALTGKRNTDTQYF. CDR3 nucleotide sequence: TGTGCCAGCAGTGCCCTAACAGGGAAGCGAAACACAGATACGCAGTATTTT.